Below are 18 T cell receptor beta chains sequenced from a single sample in a study of siplizumab effects on memory and regulatory T cells. Only in-frame clones appear in the TCRdb table, and some are missing; sequencing was by immunoSEQ multiplex PCR. This sample has about 50,000 clones; less than 98% occur once, and the top ten carry 0.64%. Material for sequencing was naive CD4+ T cells sorted from blood. The receptors were sampled from a human donor in good health.

This sequence joins TRBV28 and TRBJ1-2; D uncertain. The CDR3 covers 14 residues. Between the trimmed V and J ends, which lost 5 bases and 7 bases, there was a span of 17 bases. Germline CDR1 reads MDHEN; CDR2 reads SYDVKM. The CDR3: CASSISTREVGYTF. CDR3 bases: TGTGCCAGCAGTATATCCACACGAGAAGTTGGCTACACCTTC.

The chain couples TRBV19 to TRBJ2-3, with a tentative D call TRBD2 (5 bases). Germline V gives CDR1 LNHDA, CDR2 SQIVND (reference sequence). Between the trimmed V and J ends, which lost 4 bases and 2 bases, there was a span of 16 bases. The CDR3 sequence is 16 residues long. The DNA of the CDR3 is TGTGCCAGTAGTACTCCGAGGGCGGGTTACACAGATACGCAGTATTTT. It specifies CASSTPRAGYTDTQYF.

The J gene is TRBJ2-7, the V gene TRBV5-1, with D unresolved. The CDR3 has 15 residues. CDR1 and CDR2 from the germline V gene are SGHRS and YFSETQ. V was cut by 2 bases and J by 0 bases, with 12 bases left in between. Here the CDR3 reads CASSFMTYPSYEQYF. In DNA, the CDR3 is TGCGCCAGCAGCTTTATGACATATCCCTCCTACGAGCAGTACTTC.

V usage is TRBV19 and J usage is TRBJ2-7; 7 nucleotides match TRBD2. CDR3 length: 15 residues. Germline trimming cut 5 bases from V and 5 bases from J; bases unmatched to any gene: 12. Germline V lookup: CDR1 LNHDA, CDR2 SQIVND (reference sequence). CDR3 loop: CASSSRLAGGNEQYF. In DNA, the CDR3 is TGTGCCAGTAGTTCAAGACTAGCCGGGGGGAACGAGCAGTACTTC. Variable domain in full (rest from reference TRBV19 and TRBJ2-7): DGGITQSPKYLFRKEGQNVTLSCEQNLNHDAMYWYRQDPGQGLRLIYYSQIVNDFQKGDIAEGYSVSREKKESFPLTVTSAQKNPTAFYLCASSSRLAGGNEQYFGPGTRLTVT.

This rearrangement joins TRBV27 to TRBJ2-7, with 9 bases matching TRBD1. CDR1 is MNHEY, CDR2 SMNVEV, per germline (reference sequence). Losses at the gene ends were 5 bases for V and 7 bases for J; bases not matched to a gene: 15. The CDR3 extends over 16 amino acids. The CDR3: CASSPGTGPPQREQYF. The CDR3 nucleotides are TGTGCCAGCAGTCCCGGGACAGGGCCCCCCCAACGAGAGCAGTACTTC.

The CDR3 DNA reads TGTGCCAGCAGCTTCGGGATGGGGGAAGGCGGGGAGCTGTTTTTT. Its protein is CASSFGMGEGGELFF. The V and J genes are TRBV5-4 and TRBJ2-2; D may be TRBD1 or TRBD2 (5 bases each). The CDR3 contains 15 residues. The germline gives CDR1 SGHNT, CDR2 YYREEE (reference sequence). The V and J ends lost 2 bases and 7 bases respectively, with 15 bases between them. Variable domain in full (rest from reference TRBV5-4 and TRBJ2-2): ETGVTQSPTHLIKTRGQQVTLRCSSQSGHNTVSWYQQALGQGPQFIFQYYREEENGRGNFPPRFSGLQFPNYSSELNVNALELDDSALYLCASSFGMGEGGELFFGEGSRLTVL.

This chain links TRBV5-1 with TRBJ1-3, with D unresolved. Trimming left V 3 bases short and J 4 bases short, with 14 bases between. CDR3 length: 15 amino acids. Germline loops: CDR1 SGHRS, CDR2 YFSETQ. CDR3 DNA sequence: TGCGCCAGCAGCTCCGGTGGAGGTTTCGGAAACACCATATATTTT. Translated: CASSSGGGFGNTIYF.

The chain employs TRBV7-3 and TRBJ2-1; D may be TRBD2 (7 bases). The ends were cut back, 1 base at V and 9 bases at J, with 16 bases in the middle. CDR1 is SGHTA, CDR2 FQGTGA, per germline. The CDR3 spans 15 residues. This chain's CDR3 is CASSLREGHRLEQFF. The CDR3, as DNA: TGTGCCAGCAGCTTAAGGGAGGGACATAGACTTGAGCAGTTCTTC.

V gene TRBV5-6 combines with J gene TRBJ2-7; D unresolved. Trimming removed 6 bases from V and 3 bases from J, with 25 bases in between. CDR1 and CDR2 (germline): SGHDT, YYEEEE. The CDR3 length is 17 residues. Here the CDR3 DNA reads TGTGCCAGCACACGAAAGAAAGGGTTCCAAAGTTTCTACGAGCAGTACTTC. It is translated as CASTRKKGFQSFYEQYF.

The V gene is TRBV27, the J gene TRBJ2-1; possible D gene TRBD2, 6 bases. V was cut by 7 bases and J by 6 bases, with 7 bases left in between. This CDR3 comprises 11 residues. The germline V gene encodes CDR1 MNHEY and CDR2 SMNVEV (reference sequence). CDR3 in amino acids: CASNSGNEQFF. The CDR3 coding sequence is TGTGCCAGCAATAGCGGCAATGAGCAGTTCTTC.

V is TRBV30 and J is TRBJ2-3; 9 bases fit TRBD1. This CDR3 spans 15 amino acids. Germline V CDR1 and CDR2: GTSNPN, SVGIG (reference sequence). V dropped 1 base and J dropped 3; count of bases not matched to a gene: 5. The CDR3 loop reads CAWSAPGQGTDTQYF. The CDR3 nucleotides read TGTGCCTGGAGTGCCCCCGGACAGGGGACAGATACGCAGTATTTT.

V is TRBV7-8 and J is TRBJ2-3; 11 bases are shared with TRBD2. J was trimmed by 2 bases and V by 1 base; bases with no gene match: 2. The germline V gene has CDR1 SGHVS and CDR2 FQNEAQ. The CDR3 spans 16 residues. CDR3 protein: CASSLGTSGYTDTQYF. DNA for the CDR3: TGTGCCAGCAGCTTAGGGACTAGCGGGTACACAGATACGCAGTATTTT. The whole variable domain, filled in from reference TRBV7-8 and TRBJ2-3, reads GAGVSQSPRYKVAKRGQDVALRCDPISGHVSLFWYQQALGQGPEFLTYFQNEAQLDKSGLPSDRFFAERPEGSVSTLKIQRTQQEDSAVYLCASSLGTSGYTDTQYFGPGTRLTVL.

V and J are TRBV19 and TRBJ2-1; 12 positions match TRBD2. Germline-derived CDR1 and CDR2 are LNHDA and SQIVND (reference sequence). This CDR3 comprises 16 residues. The ends lost 5 bases at V and 9 bases at J; junction bases unmatched: 11. The CDR3 nucleotides read TGTGCCAGTAGTCCATCTAGCGGGAGGGCCGGGGGTGAGCAGTTCTTC. It encodes CASSPSSGRAGGEQFF. The entire variable domain, with the rest obtained from reference TRBV19 and TRBJ2-1, is as follows: DGGITQSPKYLFRKEGQNVTLSCEQNLNHDAMYWYRQDPGQGLRLIYYSQIVNDFQKGDIAEGYSVSREKKESFPLTVTSAQKNPTAFYLCASSPSSGRAGGEQFFGPGTRLTVL.

The chain combines TRBV14 with TRBJ1-2; tentative D call: TRBD1 (5 bases). The CDR3 contains 14 residues. CDR1 and CDR2 (germline): SGHDN, FVKESK. V lost 0 bases, J lost 5 bases, and 10 bases lay in between. The CDR3 protein is CASSQDFQGYGYTF. The CDR3, as DNA: TGTGCCAGCAGCCAAGACTTCCAGGGTTATGGCTACACCTTC.

The sample holds one count of this clone. The V call is TRBV6-1, the J call TRBJ2-7; the match to TRBD1 covers 7 bases. The junction had 5 bases not matched to a gene; V was cut back by 3 bases and J by 6 bases. The CDR3 contains 13 residues. Germline V lookup: CDR1 MNHNS, CDR2 SASEGT. The CDR3 DNA reads as TGTGCCAGCAGTGACAGGGGGAGTAGCGAGCAGTACTTC. Its translation is CASSDRGSSEQYF.

This clone has a single count. The chain combines TRBV4-3 with TRBJ1-2; D perhaps matches TRBD1 (6 bases). V dropped 0 bases and J dropped 4 bases, with 15 bases sitting between them. This CDR3 is 16 amino acids long. Germline CDR1 LGHNA, CDR2 YSLEER. CDR3 protein: CASSQDLAGVIYGYTF. The CDR3 DNA reads TGCGCCAGCAGCCAAGATCTTGCAGGGGTTATCTATGGCTACACCTTC.

This clone was seen a single time. The genes are TRBV5-6 and TRBJ2-3; D gene ambiguous. Trimming took off 4 bases at V and 0 bases at J, with 15 bases between the two ends. CDR1 and CDR2 (germline): SGHDT, YYEEEE. The CDR3 length is 16 residues. The CDR3 nucleotides are TGTGCCAGCAGCCGAGGACGGACGACTAGCACAGATACGCAGTATTTT. Protein: CASSRGRTTSTDTQYF.

The rearrangement links TRBV7-6 to TRBJ2-2, with D unresolved. The CDR3 loop spans 16 amino acids. V dropped 1 base and J dropped 5 bases, with 14 bases sitting between them. In germline, CDR1 is SGHVS, CDR2 FNYEAQ. CDR3 sequence reads: CASSLGPPYRTGELFF. The CDR3 DNA reads TGTGCCAGCAGCTTAGGTCCCCCTTACAGAACCGGGGAGCTGTTTTTT.